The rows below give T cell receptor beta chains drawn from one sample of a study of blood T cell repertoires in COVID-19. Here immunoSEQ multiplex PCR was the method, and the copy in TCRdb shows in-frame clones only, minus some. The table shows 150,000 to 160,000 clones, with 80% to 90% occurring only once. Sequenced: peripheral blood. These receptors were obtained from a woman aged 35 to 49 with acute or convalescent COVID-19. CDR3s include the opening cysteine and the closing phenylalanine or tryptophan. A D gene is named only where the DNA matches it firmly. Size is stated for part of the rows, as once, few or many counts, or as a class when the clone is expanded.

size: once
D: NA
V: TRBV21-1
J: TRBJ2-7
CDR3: CASSKERGRQRETDEQYF
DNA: TGTGCCAGCAGCAAAGAGCGGGGGCGACAGCGGGAGACGGACGAGCAGTACTTC

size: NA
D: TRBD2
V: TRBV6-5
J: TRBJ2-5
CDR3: CASSSGLAGAWETQYF
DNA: TGTGCCAGCAGTTCGGGACTAGCGGGAGCCTGGGAGACCCAGTACTTC

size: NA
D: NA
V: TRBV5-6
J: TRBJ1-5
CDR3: CASSLGRAQPQHF
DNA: TGTGCCAGCAGCTTGGGGAGGGCTCAGCCCCAGCATTTT

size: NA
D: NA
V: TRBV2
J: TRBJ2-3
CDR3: CASSTMGADTQYF
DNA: TGTGCCAGCAGTACAATGGGCGCAGATACGCAGTATTTT

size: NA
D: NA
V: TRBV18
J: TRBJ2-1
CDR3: CASSPGQAVSSYNEQFF
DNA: TGTGCCAGCTCACCAGGGCAAGCGGTCAGCTCCTACAATGAGCAGTTCTTC

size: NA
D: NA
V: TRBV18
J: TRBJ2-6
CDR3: CASSPLTVTSSGANVLTF
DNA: TGTGCCAGCTCACCCCTGACAGTTACCTCCTCTGGGGCCAACGTCCTGACTTTC

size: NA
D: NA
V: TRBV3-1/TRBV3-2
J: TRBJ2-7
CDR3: CASSSGQYEQYF
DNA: TGTGCCAGCAGCTCAGGGCAATACGAGCAGTACTTC

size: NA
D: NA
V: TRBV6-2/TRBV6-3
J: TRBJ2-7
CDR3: CASIPLWQESYEQYF
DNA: NA

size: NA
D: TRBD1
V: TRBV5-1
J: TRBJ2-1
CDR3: CASSKGTGGNYNEQFF
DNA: TGCGCCAGCAGCAAGGGGACAGGGGGGAACTACAATGAGCAGTTCTTC

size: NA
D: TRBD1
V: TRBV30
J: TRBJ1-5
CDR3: CAYSTGVGNQPQHF
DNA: TGTGCCTACTCGACAGGGGTGGGCAATCAGCCCCAGCATTTT

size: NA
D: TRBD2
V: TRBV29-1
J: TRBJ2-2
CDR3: CSAGTSGVGELFF
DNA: TGCAGCGCCGGGACTAGCGGGGTCGGGGAGCTGTTTTTT

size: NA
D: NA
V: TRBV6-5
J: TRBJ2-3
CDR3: CASSYPGTDTQYF
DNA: TGTGCCAGCAGTTACCCAGGGACAGATACGCAGTATTTT

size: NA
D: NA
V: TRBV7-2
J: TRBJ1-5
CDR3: CASSLSSDQPQHF
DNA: TGTGCCAGCAGCTTATCTTCCGATCAGCCCCAGCATTTT

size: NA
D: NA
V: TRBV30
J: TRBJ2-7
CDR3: CAWSVGPGGIYEQYF
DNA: TGTGCCTGGAGTGTAGGTCCAGGGGGGATCTACGAGCAGTACTTC

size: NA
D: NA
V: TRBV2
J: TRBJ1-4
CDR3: CASSHRVGRGEKLFF
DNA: TGTGCCAGCAGTCACAGGGTGGGGAGGGGTGAAAAACTGTTTTTT

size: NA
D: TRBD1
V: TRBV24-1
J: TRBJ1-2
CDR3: CATSDWDRVYGYTF
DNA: TGTGCCACCAGTGATTGGGACAGGGTCTATGGCTACACCTTC

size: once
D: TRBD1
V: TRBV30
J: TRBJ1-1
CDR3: CAWSRGWTEAFF
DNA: TGTGCCTGGTCCAGGGGGTGGACTGAAGCTTTCTTT

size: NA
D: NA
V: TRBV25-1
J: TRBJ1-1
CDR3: CASIKGERTEAFF
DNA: TGTGCCAGCATAAAGGGGGAGCGGACTGAAGCTTTCTTT

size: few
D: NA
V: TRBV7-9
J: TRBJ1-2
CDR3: CASSGSGVNYGYTF
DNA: TGTGCCAGCAGCGGCTCCGGAGTAAACTATGGCTACACCTTC

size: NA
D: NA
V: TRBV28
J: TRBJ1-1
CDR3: CASRLGGITEAFF
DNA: TGTGCCAGCAGATTAGGCGGGATAACTGAAGCTTTCTTT

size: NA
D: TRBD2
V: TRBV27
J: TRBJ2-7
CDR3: CASSLSGSFFGGLASYEQYF
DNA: TGTGCCAGCAGTTTATCGGGTTCGTTCTTTGGCGGACTAGCGTCCTACGAGCAGTACTTC

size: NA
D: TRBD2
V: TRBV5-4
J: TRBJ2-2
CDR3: CASSNPGTRKTGELFF
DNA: TGTGCCAGCAGCAACCCCGGGACTAGGAAGACCGGGGAGCTGTTTTTT

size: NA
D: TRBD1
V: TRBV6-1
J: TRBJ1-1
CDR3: CASSEILSVVQGAIIIF
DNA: TGTGCCAGCAGTGAGATTCTTTCCGTTGTACAGGGGGCAATCATAATCTTT

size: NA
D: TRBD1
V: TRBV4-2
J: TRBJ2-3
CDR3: CASRSRGPGDTQYF
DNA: TGTGCCAGCAGGAGCAGGGGGCCGGGAGATACGCAGTATTTT

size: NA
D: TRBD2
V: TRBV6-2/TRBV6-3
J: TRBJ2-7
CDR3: CASSQPGLVSYEQYF
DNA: TGTGCCAGCAGTCAACCGGGACTAGTGTCTTACGAGCAGTACTTC

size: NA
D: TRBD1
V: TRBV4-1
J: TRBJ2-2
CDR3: CASSQADRGGTGELFF
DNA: TGCGCCAGCAGCCAAGCGGACAGGGGGGGCACCGGGGAGCTGTTTTTT

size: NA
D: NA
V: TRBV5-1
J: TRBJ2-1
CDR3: CASSSGDSYNEQFF
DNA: TGCGCCAGCAGCTCGGGGGATTCCTACAATGAGCAGTTCTTC

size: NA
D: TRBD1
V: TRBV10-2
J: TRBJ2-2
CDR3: CASSESTTGTGELFF
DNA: TGCGCCAGCAGTGAGTCCACGACAGGGACGGGGGAGCTGTTTTTT

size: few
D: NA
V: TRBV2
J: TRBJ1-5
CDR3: CASSTQGIGNQPQHF
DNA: TGTGCCAGCAGTACACAGGGAATTGGGAATCAGCCCCAGCATTTT

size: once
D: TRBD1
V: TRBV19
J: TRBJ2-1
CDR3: CASSPGQGLSEQFF
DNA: TGTGCCAGTAGTCCTGGACAGGGTTTAAGTGAGCAGTTCTTC

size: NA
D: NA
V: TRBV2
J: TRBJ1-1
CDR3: CASSEFGTLNTEAFF
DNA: TGTGCCAGCAGTGAATTTGGGACACTGAACACTGAAGCTTTCTTT

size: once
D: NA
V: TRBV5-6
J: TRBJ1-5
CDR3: CASSSEREKQPQHF
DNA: TGTGCCAGCAGCTCAGAAAGGGAGAAGCAGCCCCAGCATTTT

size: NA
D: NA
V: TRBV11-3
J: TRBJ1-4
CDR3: CASSLGGTPNEKLFF
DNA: TGTGCCAGCAGCTTGGGAGGGACCCCTAATGAAAAACTGTTTTTT

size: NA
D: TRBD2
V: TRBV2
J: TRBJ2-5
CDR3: CASRGTSGDETQYF
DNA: TGTGCCAGCAGGGGGACTAGCGGTGACGAGACCCAGTACTTC

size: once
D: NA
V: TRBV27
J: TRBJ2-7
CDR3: CASSLNGLGYEQYF
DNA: TGTGCCAGCAGTTTAAATGGTCTCGGGTACGAGCAGTACTTC

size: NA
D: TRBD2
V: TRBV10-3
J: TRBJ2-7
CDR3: CAISKTSGLWDEQYF
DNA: TGTGCCATCAGCAAGACTAGCGGGCTCTGGGACGAGCAGTACTTC

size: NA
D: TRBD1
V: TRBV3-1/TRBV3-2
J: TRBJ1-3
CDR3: CASSGMGQSSGNTIYF
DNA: TGTGCCAGCAGCGGCATGGGACAGAGCTCTGGAAACACCATATATTTT

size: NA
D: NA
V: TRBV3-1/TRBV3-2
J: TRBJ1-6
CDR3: CASSQTASSYNSPLHF
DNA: TGTGCCAGCAGCCAGACGGCTAGCTCCTATAATTCACCCCTCCACTTT

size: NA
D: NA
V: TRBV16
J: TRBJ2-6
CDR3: CASSQTSSGANVLTF
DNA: TGTGCCAGCAGCCAAACTAGCTCTGGGGCCAACGTCCTGACTTTC

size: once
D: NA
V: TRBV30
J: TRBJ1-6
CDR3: CAWSHAGRSSYNSPLHF
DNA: TGTGCCTGGAGCCACGCGGGCAGGAGCTCCTATAATTCACCCCTCCACTTT

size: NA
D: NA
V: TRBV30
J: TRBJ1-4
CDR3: CAAMSRDLTEKLFF
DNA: TGTGCCGCCATGTCCCGGGACTTAACTGAAAAACTGTTTTTT

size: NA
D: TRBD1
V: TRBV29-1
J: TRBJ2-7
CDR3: CSVGGQGASYEQYF
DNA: TGCAGCGTTGGAGGGCAGGGGGCTTCCTACGAGCAGTACTTC

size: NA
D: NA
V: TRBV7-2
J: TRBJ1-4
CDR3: CASRVLGGANEKLFF
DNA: TGTGCCAGCAGAGTCCTCGGGGGTGCTAATGAAAAACTGTTTTTT

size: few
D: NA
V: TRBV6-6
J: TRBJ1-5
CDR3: CASSYLGRNQPQHF
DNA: TGTGCCAGCAGTTACTTAGGGAGGAATCAGCCCCAGCATTTT

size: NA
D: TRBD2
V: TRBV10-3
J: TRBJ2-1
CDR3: CAISESNSGVYNEQFF
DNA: TGTGCCATCAGTGAGTCGAATAGCGGGGTTTACAATGAGCAGTTCTTC

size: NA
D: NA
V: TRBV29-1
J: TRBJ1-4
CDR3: CSPRGGAEKLFF
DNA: TGCAGCCCCCGGGGAGGGGCGGAAAAACTGTTTTTT

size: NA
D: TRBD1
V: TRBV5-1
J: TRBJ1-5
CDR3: CASSPSTGLSNQPQHF
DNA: TGCGCCAGCAGCCCATCGACAGGGTTGAGCAATCAGCCCCAGCATTTT

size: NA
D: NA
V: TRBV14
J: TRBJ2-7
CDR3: CASSQVRPAGERYEQYF
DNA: TGTGCCAGCAGCCAAGTCAGGCCGGCAGGGGAACGGTACGAGCAGTACTTC

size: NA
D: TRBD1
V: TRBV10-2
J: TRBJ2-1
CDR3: CASAGTGDNEQFF
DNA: TGCGCCAGCGCTGGGACAGGGGATAATGAGCAGTTCTTC

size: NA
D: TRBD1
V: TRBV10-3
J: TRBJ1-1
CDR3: CAIRQGQGGAEAFF
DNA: TGTGCCATCAGACAAGGACAGGGTGGCGCTGAAGCTTTCTTT

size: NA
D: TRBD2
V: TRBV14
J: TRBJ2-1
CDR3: CASSHPGLAGGSSYNEQFF
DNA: TGTGCCAGCAGCCATCCGGGACTAGCGGGAGGGAGCTCCTACAATGAGCAGTTCTTC

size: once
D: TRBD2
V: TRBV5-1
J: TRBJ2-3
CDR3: CASSLGITSGGARGQYF
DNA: TGCGCCAGCAGCTTGGGGATCACTAGCGGGGGGGCGCGTGGGCAGTATTTT

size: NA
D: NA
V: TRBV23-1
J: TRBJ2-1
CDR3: CASSILDRRVNEQFF
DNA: TGCGCCAGCAGCATTCTGGACAGGAGGGTAAATGAGCAGTTCTTC

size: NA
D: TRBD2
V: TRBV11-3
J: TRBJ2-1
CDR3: CASSPGVGGGSSYNEQFF
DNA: TGTGCCAGCAGCCCGGGGGTCGGGGGGGGAAGCTCCTACAATGAGCAGTTCTTC

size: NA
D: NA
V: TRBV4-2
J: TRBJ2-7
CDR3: CASSQEGDTRYEQYF
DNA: TGTGCCAGCAGCCAAGAGGGGGACACACGCTACGAGCAGTACTTC

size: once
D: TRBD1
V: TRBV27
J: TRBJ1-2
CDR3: CASSLSRQGNYGYTF
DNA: TGTGCCAGCAGTTTATCGCGACAGGGAAACTATGGCTACACCTTC

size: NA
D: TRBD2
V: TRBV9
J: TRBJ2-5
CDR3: CASSPPRGGGETQYF
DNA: TGTGCCAGCAGCCCCCCCCGGGGGGGCGGGGAGACCCAGTACTTC

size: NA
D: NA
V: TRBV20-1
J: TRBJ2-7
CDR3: CSATGVYEQYF
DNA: TGCAGTGCTACCGGGGTCTACGAGCAGTACTTC

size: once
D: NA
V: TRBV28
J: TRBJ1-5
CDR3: CASSLRRGGNQPQHF
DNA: TGTGCCAGCAGTTTAAGACGGGGGGGCAATCAGCCCCAGCATTTT